This T cell receptor (beta chain) was captured in a study of blood T cell repertoires in COVID-19. As for the study in general: The origin of the acute and convalescent COVID-19 samples was the United States, Italy and Spain.

Seattle-derived patients entered the study during active infection and were followed longitudinally. TCRdb's copy holds only in-frame clones and misses some; the assay was immunoSEQ multiplex PCR. The repertoire holds just over 300,000 clones, with about nine tenths as singletons. The sequencing input was peripheral blood. This receptor was obtained from a woman between 25 and 40 years old with COVID-19, enrolled during active disease.

In DNA, the CDR3 is TGTGCCAGCATCCTTCGGGGGTATGTCAATCAGCCCCAGCATTTT. Translating it yields CASILRGYVNQPQHF. The rearrangement links TRBV6-5 to TRBJ1-5, with TRBD1 as a possible D gene (5 bases). Germline assignment: CDR1 MNHEY and CDR2 SVGAGI. V lost 7 bases and J 3 bases, leaving 16 bases between the germline ends. The CDR3 spans 15 residues.